This T cell receptor (beta chain) was sequenced in a study of shared clonotypes between healthy human individuals. Study overall: CD8 memory received one plate per donor, CD8 naive two, CD4 memory three and CD4 naive three.

The naive CD8 subset, CD45RO-negative cells positively selected for CCR7, excluded terminally differentiated effector memory CD45RA+ cells. Worth noting for this clone: Antigen specificity is unknown.

CDR1 and CDR2 from the germline V gene are LNHNV and YYDKDF (reference sequence). The CDR3 length is 16 residues. The V and J ends lost 3 bases and 0 bases respectively, with 14 bases between them. Data came from immunoSEQ multiplex PCR; TCRdb stores just in-frame clones and leaves some out. The sample includes around 560,000 clones, 90% to 95% seen only once; the top ten take over 0.09%. Study-wide results and caveats: All-four-donor shared clonotypes had higher generation probabilities than non-shared clonotypes did. Tissues were not sampled, only blood, and their repertoires likely differ.

This receptor was taken from a woman between 25 and 40 years old in good health. Source material: naive CD8+ T cells sorted from blood. This chain links TRBV15 with TRBJ1-2; D is uncertain. The CDR3 DNA reads as TGTGCCACCAGCAGCGGTTATGGGGAAGCTAACTATGGCTACACCTTC. This translates into CATSSGYGEANYGYTF.